This T cell receptor beta chain comes out of a study of blood T cell repertoires in COVID-19. Background on the study: Sites across the United States, Italy and Spain contributed samples from acute and convalescent COVID-19. Sources were T cells, B-cell-depleted T cells, or PBMCs; the material itself was cDNA or gDNA.

In the authors' methods: Cell counts per sample came from amplifying reference gene primers. Repertoires were generated with immunoSEQ multiplex PCR, while TCRdb's copy carries only in-frame clones and drops some. V and J calls and clone size are those listed in that table; D and trimming were worked out from the DNA. The repertoire consists of some 120,000 clones, with about 85% occurring once and the leading ten covering around 4.7%. The sample was peripheral blood. The sequence derives from a human donor in a cohort sampled during active COVID-19.

In nucleotides, the CDR3 is TGTGCCAGCATAAACGGGGTGGGTCAGCCCCAGCATTTT. It codes for CASINGVGQPQHF. The chain carries TRBV6-5 and TRBJ1-5, with D uncertain. V shed 7 bases and J shed 6 bases, with 13 bases lying between them. Germline assignment: CDR1 MNHEY and CDR2 SVGAGI. There are 13 residues in the CDR3.